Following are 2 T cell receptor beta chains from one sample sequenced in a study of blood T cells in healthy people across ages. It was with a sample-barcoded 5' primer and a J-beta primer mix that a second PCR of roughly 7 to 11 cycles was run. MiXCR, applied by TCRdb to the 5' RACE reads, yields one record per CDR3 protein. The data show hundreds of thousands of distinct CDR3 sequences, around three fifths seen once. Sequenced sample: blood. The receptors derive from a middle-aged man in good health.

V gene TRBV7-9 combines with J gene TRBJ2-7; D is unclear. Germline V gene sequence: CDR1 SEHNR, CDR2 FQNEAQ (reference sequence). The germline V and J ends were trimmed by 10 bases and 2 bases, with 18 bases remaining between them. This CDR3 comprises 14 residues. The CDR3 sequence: CATAGAKTPYEQYF. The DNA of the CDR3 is TGTGCCACCGCAGGTGCAAAAACCCCCTACGAGCAGTACTTC.

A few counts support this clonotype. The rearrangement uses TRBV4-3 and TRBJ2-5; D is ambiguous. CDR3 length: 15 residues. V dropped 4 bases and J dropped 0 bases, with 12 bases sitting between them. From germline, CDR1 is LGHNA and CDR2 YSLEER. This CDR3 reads CASSPRVSDQETQYF. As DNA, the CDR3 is TGCGCCAGCAGCCCCCGTGTCAGCGACCAAGAGACCCAGTACTTC.